Below, one T cell receptor beta chain is given with its context. The target antigen is unknown. In TCRdb, the 5' RACE reads were re-called with MiXCR into one record per CDR3 protein. The sample contains around 350,000 distinct CDR3 sequences, about 9.9% of which appear only once. CDR3 size: 12 residues. V was cut by 5 bases and J by 8 bases, with 7 bases left in between. The germline gives CDR1 MNHEY, CDR2 SVGEGT. This sample is drawn from a study of T cells after yellow fever vaccination. Study overall: With SMART-Seq v4 Ultra Low Input, the fractions containing low cell numbers were prepared.

Study-level findings and limits: Secondary responses were weaker yet peaked faster, day 5 versus 15. Subsequent booster samples again held most clones from primary vaccination (under 98% CD4, approximately 86% CD8).

Specimen: PBMCs, collected on the day of the first yellow fever vaccination. This chain links TRBV6-2 or TRBV6-3 with TRBJ1-6; the D is unclear. This receptor was identified in a man aged 18 to 29 who received the YFV17D yellow fever vaccine. The CDR3: CASSRTDSPLHF. CDR3 bases: TGTGCCAGCAGTCGGACCGATTCACCCCTCCACTTT.